A selection of T cell receptor beta chains follows, all from one sample in a study of T-cell memory formation after mild COVID-19. TCRdb reprocessed the 5' RACE reads with MiXCR, giving one entry per CDR3 protein. This sample has around 300,000 distinct CDR3 sequences, with roughly an eighth found just once. Sequenced material: PBMCs or a T cell subset sorted from them (not recorded which). The receptors derive from a young man who had mild COVID-19 (a few samples of this study predate the infection). Cell type and time point are not known. Each CDR3 is given with its conserved first and last residue. The D gene is left open where the match is weak. Expanded clones are given a class, and other clones once, few, many or no size at all.

v_gene: TRBV28; d_gene: TRBD2; abundance: .; j_gene: TRBJ2-1; CDR3nt: TGTGCCAGCAGTTCCCGCTCCGGGAGGGTAAATGAGCAGTTCTTC; CDR3aa: CASSSRSGRVNEQFF
v_gene: TRBV12-5; d_gene: .; abundance: few; j_gene: TRBJ1-6; CDR3nt: TGTGCTAGTGGTTTGTTTGGGGGTTCACCCCTCCACTTT; CDR3aa: CASGLFGGSPLHF
v_gene: TRBV5-6; d_gene: TRBD1; abundance: many; j_gene: TRBJ2-4; CDR3nt: TGTGCCAGCAGCTTGGTGACAGGGAAAAACATTCAGTACTTC; CDR3aa: CASSLVTGKNIQYF
v_gene: TRBV15; d_gene: .; abundance: .; j_gene: TRBJ1-2; CDR3nt: TGTGCCACCAGCAGAGATGCAGGAACCTCAAACTATGGCTACACCTTC; CDR3aa: CATSRDAGTSNYGYTF
v_gene: TRBV7-9; d_gene: TRBD2; abundance: few; j_gene: TRBJ2-3; CDR3nt: TGTGCCAGCAGCTACACAGCGGGGACCTCAGATACGCAGTATTTT; CDR3aa: CASSYTAGTSDTQYF
v_gene: TRBV12-3/TRBV12-4; d_gene: .; abundance: few; j_gene: TRBJ1-3; CDR3nt: TGTGCCAGCAGTTTAAATTTGGAGGGACTCTTCTCTGGAAACACCATATATTTT; CDR3aa: CASSLNLEGLFSGNTIYF
v_gene: TRBV6-5; d_gene: .; abundance: .; j_gene: TRBJ2-7; CDR3nt: TGTGCCAGCAGCCCCGACCGGCAGGGCGTGTACGAGCAGTACTTC; CDR3aa: CASSPDRQGVYEQYF
v_gene: TRBV7-3; d_gene: .; abundance: few; j_gene: TRBJ1-2; CDR3nt: TGTGCCAGCAGCCCCGCGCGGCAAGGGTTTAACTATGGCTACACCTTC; CDR3aa: CASSPARQGFNYGYTF
v_gene: TRBV20-1; d_gene: TRBD1; abundance: .; j_gene: TRBJ2-1; CDR3nt: TGCAGTGCTAGAGATCGGGGGACAGGGCTAAATGAGCAGTTCTTC; CDR3aa: CSARDRGTGLNEQFF
v_gene: TRBV28; d_gene: TRBD1; abundance: few; j_gene: TRBJ2-4; CDR3nt: TGTGCCAGCAGCAACTACAGGGGGCTGGGGAACATTCAGTACTTC; CDR3aa: CASSNYRGLGNIQYF
v_gene: TRBV5-4; d_gene: .; abundance: few; j_gene: TRBJ2-5; CDR3nt: TGTGCCAGCACGAGTCAACGAGAAGAGACCCAGTACTTC; CDR3aa: CASTSQREETQYF
v_gene: TRBV6-6; d_gene: TRBD2; abundance: few; j_gene: TRBJ2-5; CDR3nt: TGTGCCAGCAGTTACCAGGGAGGGTGGGAGACCCAGTACTTC; CDR3aa: CASSYQGGWETQYF
v_gene: TRBV5-1; d_gene: TRBD2; abundance: .; j_gene: TRBJ2-2; CDR3nt: TGCGCCAGCAGACCGGGACTACCGAACACCGGGGAGCTGTTTTTT; CDR3aa: CASRPGLPNTGELFF
v_gene: TRBV7-3; d_gene: .; abundance: many; j_gene: TRBJ2-2; CDR3nt: TGTGCCAGCAGCCAGGGAGCCACCGGGGAGCTGTTTTTT; CDR3aa: CASSQGATGELFF
v_gene: TRBV20-1; d_gene: .; abundance: .; j_gene: TRBJ1-1; CDR3nt: TGCAGTGCTAATCGCCAGTCAAACACTGAAGCTTTCTTT; CDR3aa: CSANRQSNTEAFF
v_gene: TRBV7-9; d_gene: .; abundance: many; j_gene: TRBJ1-2; CDR3nt: TGTGCCAGCAGCCGCGGAGGCGGCTATGGCTACACCTTC; CDR3aa: CASSRGGGYGYTF
v_gene: TRBV5-1; d_gene: .; abundance: .; j_gene: TRBJ2-5; CDR3nt: TGCGCCAGCAGCCTTGACCCGCAGGAGACCCAGTACTTC; CDR3aa: CASSLDPQETQYF
v_gene: TRBV29-1; d_gene: .; abundance: .; j_gene: TRBJ2-1; CDR3nt: TGCAGCGCCACGGGGTACATCTCCTACAATGAGCAGTTCTTC; CDR3aa: CSATGYISYNEQFF
v_gene: TRBV6-6; d_gene: TRBD2; abundance: few; j_gene: TRBJ2-3; CDR3nt: TGTGCCAGCAGGCAAACTAGCGGGGGGAGTATTGTCGTAGATACGCAGTATTTT; CDR3aa: CASRQTSGGSIVVDTQYF